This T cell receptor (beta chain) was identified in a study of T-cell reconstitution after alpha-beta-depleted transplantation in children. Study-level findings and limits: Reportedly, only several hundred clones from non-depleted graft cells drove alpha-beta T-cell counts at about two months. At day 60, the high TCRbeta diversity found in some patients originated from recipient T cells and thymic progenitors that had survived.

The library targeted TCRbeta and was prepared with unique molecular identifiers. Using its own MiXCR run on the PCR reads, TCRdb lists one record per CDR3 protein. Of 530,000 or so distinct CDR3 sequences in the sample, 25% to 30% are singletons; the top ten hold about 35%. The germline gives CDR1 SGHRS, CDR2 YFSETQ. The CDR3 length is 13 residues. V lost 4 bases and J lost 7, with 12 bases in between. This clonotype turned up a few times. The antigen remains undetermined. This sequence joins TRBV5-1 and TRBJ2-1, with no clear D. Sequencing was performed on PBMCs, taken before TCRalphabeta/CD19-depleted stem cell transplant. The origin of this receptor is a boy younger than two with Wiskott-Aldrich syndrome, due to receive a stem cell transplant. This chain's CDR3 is CASSHLLENEQFF. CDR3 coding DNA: TGCGCCAGCAGCCACTTACTTGAGAATGAGCAGTTCTTC.